The entry below gives a single TCR beta chain sequence along with its context. In the study's own analysis: Counts of nucleated cells, estimated from reference gene primer amplification, were obtained. Produced via immunoSEQ multiplex PCR; TCRdb's table is partial and in-frame only. V, J and clone size derive from that table, while D and trimming were established from the DNA sequence. Of a few hundred thousand clones listed, roughly 85% are singletons. The data are from a study of blood T cell repertoires in COVID-19. Study-level information: T cells, B-cell-depleted T cells, or PBMCs supplied cDNA or gDNA.

The TCR was taken from a human donor in a cohort sampled during active COVID-19. Sequenced sample: peripheral blood.

The CDR3 loop reads CASRDGTGNGYTF. CDR3 bases: TGTGCCAGCAGGGACGGGACAGGGAATGGCTACACCTTC. The V gene is TRBV6-5, the J gene TRBJ1-2, with TRBD1 identical over 9 bases. CDR3 length: 13 amino acids. Germline V lookup: CDR1 MNHEY, CDR2 SVGAGI. J lost 6 bases, V lost 6 bases, and 5 bases had no gene match.